The 17 T cell receptor beta chains below were found in one sample sequenced in a study of CD8+ T cells in alopecia areata. RNA was extracted and reverse transcribed into cDNA as the sequencing template. Using immunoSEQ multiplex PCR, the repertoire was profiled, and TCRdb retains in-frame clones only, with some absent. This sample carries 200,000 to 250,000 clones, approximately 53% of them seen once, and the ten largest clones take approximately 4.9%. The specimen was CD8+ T cells sorted from blood. All receptors come from a human donor in good health.

This chain connects TRBV2 to TRBJ2-5, with a possible D match to TRBD2 (5 bases). Per germline, CDR1 SNHLY and CDR2 FYNNEI. The CDR3 totals 13 residues. V shed 2 bases and J shed 5 bases, with 9 bases lying between them. The CDR3 DNA is TGTGCCAGCAGTGAAAGGGTAGCGGAGACCCAGTACTTC. Protein sequence: CASSERVAETQYF.

This clone was picked up a small number of times. The V and J genes are TRBV7-9 and TRBJ2-5; D is unresolved. V lost 1 base to trimming and J lost 5 bases, with 11 bases between them. In germline, CDR1 is SEHNR, CDR2 FQNEAQ (reference sequence). This CDR3 is 14 amino acids long. The CDR3 DNA reads as TGTGCCAGCAGCTTAGTACGACCGGGCGAGACCCAGTACTTC. Amino acid sequence: CASSLVRPGETQYF.

This clone was observed a handful of times. The chain has TRBV23-1 and TRBJ2-4; D ambiguous. TRBV23-1 is annotated as an ORF whose role is uncertain. The CDR3 has 17 residues. V lost 0 bases, J lost 0 bases, and 12 bases lay in between. The CDR3: CASSQSGAGQAKNIQYF. The CDR3 nucleotides are TGCGCCAGCAGTCAATCGGGTGCAGGCCAAGCCAAAAACATTCAGTACTTC.

The V call is TRBV5-1, the J call TRBJ1-1, with 7 bases aligning to TRBD1. The junction had 8 bases not matched to a gene; V was cut back by 8 bases and J by 1 base. CDR3 size: 14 residues. CDR1 SGHRS and CDR2 YFSETQ come from the germline V gene. DNA for the CDR3: TGCGCCAGTGGGTCCGGGACAGAGAACACTGAAGCTTTCTTT. This translates into CASGSGTENTEAFF.

This chain links TRBV19 with TRBJ1-5; D not certain. There are 15 residues in the CDR3. Between the trimmed V and J ends, which lost 6 bases and 4 bases, there was a span of 16 bases. The V gene's germline CDR1 is LNHDA and CDR2 SQIVND (reference sequence). CDR3 sequence reads: CASSPKAAGNQPQHF. The CDR3 region has the DNA TGTGCCAGTAGCCCGAAGGCTGCTGGTAATCAGCCCCAGCATTTT.

The chain links TRBV23-1 to TRBJ1-2; 9 bases align to TRBD1. TRBV23-1 is recorded as an ORF, its role being uncertain. The CDR3 length is 15 residues. The J segment lost 6 bases and the V segment lost 3 bases, leaving 8 bases of the junction unmatched. The CDR3 DNA reads TGCGCCAGCAGTCACCCCGGGACAGGGACCAATGGCTACACCTTC. Amino acid sequence: CASSHPGTGTNGYTF.

The chain is built from TRBV5-4 and TRBJ2-3; 10 nucleotides align to TRBD2. The CDR3 is made up of 15 amino acids. Germline CDR1 reads SGHNT; CDR2 reads YYREEE (reference sequence). V trimming: 5 bases; J trimming: 6 bases; junction bases outside the gene matches: 9. The DNA for the CDR3 is TGTGCCAGCAGACTAGAAGCGGGGGGGCTGGATACGCAGTATTTT. Translated: CASRLEAGGLDTQYF.

The genes are TRBV29-1 and TRBJ2-7, with D possibly called TRBD1 or TRBD2 (5 bases each). Germline CDR1 reads SQVTM; CDR2 reads ANQGSEA. The ends were cut back, 4 bases at V and 2 bases at J, with 9 bases in the middle. The CDR3 spans 12 residues. CDR3 coding DNA: TGCAGCGTTGGGGACGGAGCCTACGAGCAGTACTTC. It encodes CSVGDGAYEQYF.

The chain links TRBV5-4 to TRBJ1-4, with TRBD1 matching 8 bases. V gave up 3 bases and J gave up 15 bases; unmatched junction bases: 7. The CDR3 has 12 amino acids. Germline values: CDR1 SGHNT, CDR2 YYREEE (reference sequence). In DNA form, the CDR3 reads TGTGCCAGCAGCTCAGACAGGGGTGATATGTTTTTT. Translating gives CASSSDRGDMFF.

This clone was recorded a few times. The V and J genes are TRBV19 and TRBJ2-7, with a weak D call TRBD1 (5 bases). The CDR3 spans 13 residues. V was pared by 4 bases and J by 2 bases, with 9 bases between. CDR1 and CDR2 (germline): LNHDA, SQIVND (reference sequence). The CDR3 loop is CASSTGLTYEQYF. CDR3 coding DNA: TGTGCCAGTAGTACAGGGTTAACCTACGAGCAGTACTTC. Variable domain in full (rest from reference TRBV19 and TRBJ2-7): DGGITQSPKYLFRKEGQNVTLSCEQNLNHDAMYWYRQDPGQGLRLIYYSQIVNDFQKGDIAEGYSVSREKKESFPLTVTSAQKNPTAFYLCASSTGLTYEQYFGPGTRLTVT.

The chain links TRBV29-1 to TRBJ2-2, with a possible D match to TRBD2 (5 bases). Germline CDR1 SQVTM, CDR2 ANQGSEA. This CDR3 region has 12 residues. The CDR3 is CTGSRDTGELFF. CDR3 nucleotides: TGCACGGGGTCACGGGACACCGGGGAGCTGTTTTTT.

This clone appeared a few times. The chain is built from TRBV6-5 and TRBJ2-7, with D possibly matching TRBD1 (6 bases). Germline CDR1 is MNHEY and CDR2 is SVGAGI. This CDR3 region has 14 residues. Trimming left V 6 bases short and J 2 bases short, with 14 bases between. The CDR3 DNA sequence: TGTGCCAGCAGGCCCGGACAGCTTCCCTACGAGCAGTACTTC. Its protein product is CASRPGQLPYEQYF.

The chain uses TRBV11-2 and TRBJ2-1; D is uncertain. CDR1 and CDR2 from the germline V gene are SGHAT and FQNNGV. The length of the CDR3 is 12 residues. Between the trimmed V and J ends, which lost 1 base and 7 bases, there was a span of 5 bases. CDR3: CASSLVGNEQFF. The CDR3 bases are TGTGCCAGCAGCTTAGTCGGGAATGAGCAGTTCTTC.

The chain combines TRBV19 with TRBJ2-7; 7 bases map to TRBD1. V dropped 3 bases and J dropped 0; count of bases not matched to a gene: 5. Germline V CDR1 and CDR2: LNHDA, SQIVND (reference sequence). The CDR3 totals 15 residues. The DNA of the CDR3 is TGTGCCAGTAGTATTGGGACAGCTCGCTCCTACGAGCAGTACTTC. It encodes CASSIGTARSYEQYF.

This clone was recorded many times. The sample has other DNA sequences that encode this CDR3 too. The chain has TRBV7-9 and TRBJ2-5, with D uncertain. CDR3 length: 13 amino acids. Germline V CDR1 and CDR2: SEHNR, FQNEAQ (reference sequence). Trimming stripped 2 bases from V and 2 bases from J, with 6 bases between. In DNA, the CDR3 is TGTGCCAGCAGCTTAAACAGTCAAGAGACCCAGTACTTC. This gives the protein CASSLNSQETQYF.

V and J are TRBV25-1 and TRBJ2-5; tentative D call: TRBD1 (5 bases). The CDR3 is made up of 15 amino acids. Per the germline V gene, CDR1 is MGHDK and CDR2 is SYGVNS. With 5 bases removed from V and 5 bases from J, the gap between germline ends came to 18 bases. The CDR3 region has the DNA TGTGCCAGCAGTCCGGGCCTCCGGGCAGGGGAGACCCAGTACTTC. It is translated as CASSPGLRAGETQYF. Based on the CDR3 plus reference TRBV25-1 and TRBJ2-5, the full variable domain is EADIYQTPRYLVIGTGKKITLECSQTMGHDKMYWYQQDPGMELHLIHYSYGVNSTEKGDLSSESTVSRIRTEHFPLTLESARPSHTSQYLCASSPGLRAGETQYFGPGTRLLVL.

This clone has ten or more counts. The chain has TRBV19 and TRBJ2-6; maybe TRBD2 (5 bases). The CDR3 is 15 amino acids. Germline CDR1 reads LNHDA; CDR2 reads SQIVND (reference sequence). V dropped 7 bases and J dropped 0 bases, with 10 bases sitting between them. The CDR3 here is CASNSGLSGANVLTF. The CDR3 coding sequence is TGTGCCAGTAACAGCGGACTCTCTGGGGCCAACGTCCTGACTTTC. Complete variable domain (other parts from reference TRBV19 and TRBJ2-6): DGGITQSPKYLFRKEGQNVTLSCEQNLNHDAMYWYRQDPGQGLRLIYYSQIVNDFQKGDIAEGYSVSREKKESFPLTVTSAQKNPTAFYLCASNSGLSGANVLTFGAGSRLTVL.